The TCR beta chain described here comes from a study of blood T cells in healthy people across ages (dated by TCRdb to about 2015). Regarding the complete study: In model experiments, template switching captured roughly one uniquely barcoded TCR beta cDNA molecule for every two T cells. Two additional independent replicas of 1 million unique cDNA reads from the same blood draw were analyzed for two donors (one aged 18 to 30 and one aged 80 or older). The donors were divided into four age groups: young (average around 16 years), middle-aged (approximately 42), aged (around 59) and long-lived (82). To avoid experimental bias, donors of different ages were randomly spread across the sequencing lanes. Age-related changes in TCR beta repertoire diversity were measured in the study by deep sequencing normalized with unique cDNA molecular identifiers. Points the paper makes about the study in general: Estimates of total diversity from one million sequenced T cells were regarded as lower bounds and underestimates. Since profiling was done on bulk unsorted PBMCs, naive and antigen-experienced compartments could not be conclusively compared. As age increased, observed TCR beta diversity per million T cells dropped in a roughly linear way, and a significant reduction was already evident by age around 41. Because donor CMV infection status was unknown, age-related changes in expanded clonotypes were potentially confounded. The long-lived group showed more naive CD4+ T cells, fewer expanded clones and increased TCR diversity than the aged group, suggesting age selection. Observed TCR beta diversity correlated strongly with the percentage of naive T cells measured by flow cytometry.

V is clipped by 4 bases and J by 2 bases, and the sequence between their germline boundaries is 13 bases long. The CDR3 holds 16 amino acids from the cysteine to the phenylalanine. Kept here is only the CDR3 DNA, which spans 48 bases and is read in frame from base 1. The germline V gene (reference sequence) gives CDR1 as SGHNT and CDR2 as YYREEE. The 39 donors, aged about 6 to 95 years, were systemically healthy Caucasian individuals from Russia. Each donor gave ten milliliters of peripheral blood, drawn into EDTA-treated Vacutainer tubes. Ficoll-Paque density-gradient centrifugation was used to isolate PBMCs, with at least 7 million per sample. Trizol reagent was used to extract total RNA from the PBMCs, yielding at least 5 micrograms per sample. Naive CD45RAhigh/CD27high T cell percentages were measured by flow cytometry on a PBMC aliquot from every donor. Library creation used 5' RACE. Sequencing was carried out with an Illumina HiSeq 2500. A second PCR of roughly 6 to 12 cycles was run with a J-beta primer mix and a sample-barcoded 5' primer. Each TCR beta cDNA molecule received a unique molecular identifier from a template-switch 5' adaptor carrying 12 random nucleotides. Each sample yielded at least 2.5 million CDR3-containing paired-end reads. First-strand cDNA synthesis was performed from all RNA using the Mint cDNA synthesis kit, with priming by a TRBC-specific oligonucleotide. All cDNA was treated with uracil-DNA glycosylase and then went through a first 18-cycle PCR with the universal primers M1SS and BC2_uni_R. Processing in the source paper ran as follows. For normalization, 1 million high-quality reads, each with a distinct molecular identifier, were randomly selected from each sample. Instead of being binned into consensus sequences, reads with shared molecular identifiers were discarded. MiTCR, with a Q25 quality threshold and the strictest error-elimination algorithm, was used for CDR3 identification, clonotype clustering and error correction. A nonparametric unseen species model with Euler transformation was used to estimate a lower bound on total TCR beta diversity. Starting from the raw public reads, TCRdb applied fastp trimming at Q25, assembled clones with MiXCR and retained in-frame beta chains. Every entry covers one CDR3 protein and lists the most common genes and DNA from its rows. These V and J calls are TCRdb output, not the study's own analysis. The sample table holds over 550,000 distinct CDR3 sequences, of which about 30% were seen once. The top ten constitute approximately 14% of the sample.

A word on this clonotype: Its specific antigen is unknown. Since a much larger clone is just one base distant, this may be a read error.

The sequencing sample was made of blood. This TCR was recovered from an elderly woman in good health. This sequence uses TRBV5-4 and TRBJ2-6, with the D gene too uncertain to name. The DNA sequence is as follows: TGTGCCAGCAGCCCCGTAGAAGGGACTGGGGCCAACGTCCTGACTTTC. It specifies CASSPVEGTGANVLTF.